Each of the 28 T cell receptor beta chains below was sequenced from the same sample in a study of blood T cell repertoires in COVID-19. Using immunoSEQ multiplex PCR, the repertoire was profiled, and TCRdb retains in-frame clones only, with some absent. Seen here are approximately 110,000 clones, around four fifths observed once, and the top ten hold 15% to 20%. Sequenced material: peripheral blood. These receptors were collected from a woman in her sixties with acute or convalescent COVID-19.

This CDR3 is CASSGQGAFYGYTF. Written as DNA, the CDR3 is TGTGCCAGTAGCGGACAGGGGGCTTTCTATGGCTACACCTTC. The chain recombines TRBV19 with TRBJ1-2, with 11 bases identical to TRBD1. Germline V gene lookup returns CDR1 LNHDA and CDR2 SQIVND (reference sequence). The V segment lost 6 bases and the J segment 4 bases; nucleotides outside the gene matches: 4. This CDR3 comprises 14 residues.

This chain joins TRBV5-1 and TRBJ2-7, with TRBD2 matching 10 bases. CDR3 length: 15 amino acids. Per germline, CDR1 SGHRS and CDR2 YFSETQ. Trimming removed 3 bases from V and 6 bases from J; junction bases left unmatched: 9. CDR3 nucleotide sequence: TGCGCCAGCAGCTCCCAGCTAGCGGGAGTCGCCGAGCAGTACTTC. It encodes CASSSQLAGVAEQYF.

This chain connects TRBV4-1 to TRBJ2-7; 7 nucleotides align to TRBD1. The CDR3 spans 14 residues. CDR1 MGHRA and CDR2 YSYEKL come from the germline V gene. Trimming took 2 bases from V and 4 from J; bases not matched to a gene: 5. As DNA, the CDR3 is TGCGCCAGCAGCCAACAGGGGGTGTTTTACGAGCAGTACTTC. It codes for CASSQQGVFYEQYF.

The chain has TRBV6-5 and TRBJ1-5; D is undetermined. V was pared by 4 bases and J by 0 bases, with 10 bases between. The germline gives CDR1 MNHEY, CDR2 SVGAGI. This CDR3 is built from 15 residues. The CDR3 DNA follows: TGTGCCAGCAGTTTTGAGGTTTATAGCAATCAGCCCCAGCATTTT. Its protein product is CASSFEVYSNQPQHF.

The V call is TRBV15, the J call TRBJ1-1; the D is unclear. The ends were cut back, 5 bases at V and 3 bases at J, with 13 bases in the middle. The V gene's germline CDR1 is LNHNV and CDR2 YYDKDF (reference sequence). The CDR3 is 14 amino acids. CDR3 amino acids: CATSRHGSDTEAFF. The CDR3 DNA sequence: TGTGCCACCAGCCGACACGGATCTGACACTGAAGCTTTCTTT.

The chain combines TRBV12-3 or TRBV12-4 with TRBJ1-1; 8 nucleotides align to TRBD1. V shed 5 bases, J shed 11 bases, and the junction held 4 bases outside the gene matches. The CDR3 has 11 amino acids. Here the CDR3 DNA reads TGTGCCAGCAGTCTGGGGACAGGCGCTTTCTTT. Its protein product is CASSLGTGAFF.

V is TRBV10-3 and J is TRBJ1-4, with a possible D match to TRBD1 (5 bases). This CDR3 is built from 15 residues. Germline V gives CDR1 ENHRY, CDR2 SYGVKD. The ends were cut back, 4 bases at V and 4 bases at J, with 13 bases in the middle. CDR3 sequence: CAISVGIGGNEKLFF. In DNA form, the CDR3 reads TGTGCCATCAGTGTAGGGATCGGGGGTAATGAAAAACTGTTTTTT.

This rearrangement joins TRBV30 to TRBJ2-7; D unclear. The CDR3 spans 13 residues. The V end was cut by 7 bases, the J end by 3 bases, with 16 bases between. Germline V lookup: CDR1 GTSNPN, CDR2 SVGIG (reference sequence). The CDR3 protein is CAFTRLAVYEQYF. In DNA, the CDR3 is TGTGCCTTCACCCGACTGGCGGTCTACGAGCAGTACTTC.

This clone came up once. The V and J genes are TRBV30 and TRBJ2-7, with a tentative D call TRBD2 (5 bases). Deletions cut 7 bases from V and 4 bases from J, with 17 bases between. The CDR3 is made up of 13 amino acids. In germline, CDR1 is GTSNPN, CDR2 SVGIG (reference sequence). The CDR3 sequence: CAYGTSLGYEQYF. The CDR3 coding sequence is TGTGCCTACGGCACTAGTTTGGGGTACGAGCAGTACTTC.

The J gene is TRBJ1-1, the V gene TRBV28; D possibly corresponds to TRBD1 (6 bases). This CDR3 has 16 amino acids. V was pared by 6 bases and J by 3 bases, with 20 bases between. Germline CDR1 is MDHEN and CDR2 is SYDVKM. The CDR3 DNA reads as TGTGCCAGCAGGGTCACTTCAGGGGCTTACGACACTGAAGCTTTCTTT. This codes for CASRVTSGAYDTEAFF.

The chain uses TRBV5-6 and TRBJ1-2, with 11 positions matching TRBD1. Germline CDR1 is SGHDT and CDR2 is YYEEEE. The CDR3 runs to 14 residues. The V segment lost 2 bases and the J segment 7 bases; nucleotides outside the gene matches: 4. CDR3 sequence (DNA): TGTGCCAGCAGCTTCCGGGACAGGGGGGGTGGCTACACCTTC. This gives the protein CASSFRDRGGGYTF.

The gene calls are TRBV24-1 and TRBJ1-3; D gene unclear. Germline loops: CDR1 KGHDR, CDR2 SFDVKD. This CDR3 has 15 amino acids. The ends were cut back, 2 bases at V and 8 bases at J, with 15 bases in the middle. CDR3 region: CATSDSQNAGDTIYF. DNA of the CDR3: TGTGCCACCAGTGATTCCCAGAATGCGGGAGACACCATATATTTT.

This chain links TRBV5-5 with TRBJ2-1, with D maybe TRBD1 (6 bases). Per germline, CDR1 SGHKS and CDR2 YYEKEE (reference sequence). CDR3 length: 15 amino acids. V lost 2 bases and J lost 8, with 17 bases in between. CDR3 in DNA: TGTGCCAGCAGCTTAGGTTTAGGACCAGGGGATGAGCAGTTCTTC. It encodes CASSLGLGPGDEQFF.

The gene calls are TRBV12-5 and TRBJ1-1; D gene ambiguous. V was clipped by 2 bases and J by 0 bases, with 16 bases between them. Per the germline V gene, CDR1 is LGHNT and CDR2 is FRNRAP. The CDR3 spans 17 residues. The CDR3 nucleotides are TGTGCTAGTGGTTTGACACCCAAGTCCACAATGAACACTGAAGCTTTCTTT. Translation gives CASGLTPKSTMNTEAFF.

The V gene is TRBV12-3 or TRBV12-4, the J gene TRBJ1-1, with D unclear. The CDR3 covers 13 residues. Trimming shortened V by 4 bases and J by 3 bases, and 9 bases separated the two germline ends. As DNA, the CDR3 is TGTGCCAGCAGTTCCCGGGGAGACACTGAAGCTTTCTTT. This encodes CASSSRGDTEAFF.

The chain links TRBV12-3 or TRBV12-4 to TRBJ1-1, with 7 nucleotides matching TRBD1. The CDR3 contains 13 residues. The ends lost 5 bases at V and 4 bases at J; junction bases unmatched: 4. The CDR3 bases are TGTGCCAGCAGTAGGGACAGTCCCACTGAAGCTTTCTTT. Protein sequence: CASSRDSPTEAFF.

The rearrangement links TRBV7-2 to TRBJ2-7; tentative D call: TRBD2 (7 bases). Germline CDR1 and CDR2: SGHTA and FQGNSA. The length of the CDR3 is 13 residues. With 4 bases removed from V and 3 bases from J, the gap between germline ends came to 10 bases. In DNA form, the CDR3 reads TGTGCCAGCAGCTGGGGAGGGGGCTACGAGCAGTACTTC. Translating it yields CASSWGGGYEQYF.

This rearrangement joins TRBV9 to TRBJ1-6; possible D gene TRBD1, 5 bases. Per germline, CDR1 SGDLS and CDR2 YYNGEE. The CDR3 sequence is 13 residues long. The V and J ends lost 3 bases and 10 bases respectively, with 11 bases between them. CDR3 sequence (DNA): TGTGCCAGCAGCGGAGGAGACAGATCACCCCTCCACTTT. Its translation is CASSGGDRSPLHF.

DNA of the CDR3: TGTGCCAGCAGTTTGCCGCTAGCGGGGGGCGGGGAGCTGTTTTTT. It is translated as CASSLPLAGGGELFF. This sequence joins TRBV28 and TRBJ2-2; 11 bases line up with TRBD2. The CDR3 covers 15 residues. With V trimmed by 3 bases and J by 7 bases, 4 bases remained unmatched. CDR1 MDHEN and CDR2 SYDVKM come from the germline V gene. Supplemented by reference TRBV28 and TRBJ2-2, the full variable domain reads DVKVTQSSRYLVKRTGEKVFLECVQDMDHENMFWYRQDPGLGLRLIYFSYDVKMKEKGDIPEGYSVSREKKERFSLILESASTNQTSMYLCASSLPLAGGGELFFGEGSRLTVL.

This chain links TRBV28 with TRBJ1-2; 9 bases map to TRBD1. Per the germline V gene, CDR1 is MDHEN and CDR2 is SYDVKM. The CDR3 totals 13 residues. The J segment lost 10 bases and the V segment lost 5 bases, leaving 8 bases of the junction unmatched. The CDR3 loop reads CASSAGTGFDYTF. DNA of the CDR3: TGTGCCAGCAGTGCCGGGACAGGGTTCGACTACACCTTC.

The chain is built from TRBV4-3 and TRBJ2-2; D unresolved. V dropped 0 bases and J dropped 6 bases, with 17 bases sitting between them. Germline V gene sequence: CDR1 LGHNA, CDR2 YSLEER. The length of the CDR3 is 17 residues. The DNA for the CDR3 is TGCGCCAGCAGCCAAGAACCCACGGCTCAGGATTCCGGGGAGCTGTTTTTT. This encodes CASSQEPTAQDSGELFF.

This clone was observed a handful of times. The rearrangement joins TRBV7-2 to TRBJ1-1; perhaps TRBD1 as D (5 bases). The V gene's germline CDR1 is SGHTA and CDR2 FQGNSA. The CDR3 totals 15 residues. V was pared by 5 bases and J by 0 bases, with 13 bases between. The CDR3 is CASSPGGGVNTEAFF. CDR3 in DNA: TGTGCCAGCAGCCCCGGTGGAGGGGTGAACACTGAAGCTTTCTTT.

V gene TRBV28 combines with J gene TRBJ1-1; unclear D gene. CDR3 size: 14 residues. V was shortened by 7 bases and J by 2 bases, with 14 bases between the two germline ends. Germline V CDR1 and CDR2: MDHEN, SYDVKM. CDR3 region: CASTLMGTNTEAFF. Written as DNA, the CDR3 is TGTGCCAGCACCCTTATGGGCACAAACACTGAAGCTTTCTTT.

This chain uses TRBV7-8 with TRBJ1-3; D perhaps matches TRBD1 (6 bases). The CDR3 runs to 16 residues. V lost 5 bases to trimming and J lost 5 bases, with 19 bases between them. Germline V gives CDR1 SGHVS, CDR2 FQNEAQ. CDR3 coding DNA: TGTGCCAGCAGCCTCACGGCAGGGGTAGTCAGAAACACCATATATTTT. Amino acid sequence: CASSLTAGVVRNTIYF.

This clone was detected a few times. This chain links TRBV28 with TRBJ2-5, with D possibly TRBD2 on 5 matching bases. Germline V lookup: CDR1 MDHEN, CDR2 SYDVKM. CDR3 length: 16 amino acids. V was cut by 6 bases and J by 3 bases, with 20 bases left in between. CDR3 region: CASSLPAYPGEETQYF. DNA for the CDR3: TGTGCCAGCAGCCTACCGGCCTACCCCGGGGAAGAGACCCAGTACTTC.

A few counts support this clone. The J gene is TRBJ1-5, the V gene TRBV2, with 7 bases that match TRBD1. The ends lost 5 bases at V and 4 bases at J; junction bases unmatched: 5. This CDR3 comprises 14 residues. Germline CDR1 is SNHLY and CDR2 is FYNNEI. This CDR3 reads CASSSKDRNQPQHF. CDR3 coding DNA: TGTGCCAGCAGTAGCAAGGACAGGAATCAGCCCCAGCATTTT.

The chain couples TRBV28 to TRBJ1-5, with 9 bases lining up with TRBD1. Trimming at V came to 6 bases and at J to 4 bases, leaving 4 bases not matched to a gene. The CDR3 extends over 14 amino acids. CDR1 MDHEN and CDR2 SYDVKM come from the germline V gene. This CDR3 reads CASRDRGGNQPQHF. The CDR3 region has the DNA TGTGCCAGCAGGGACAGGGGAGGGAATCAGCCCCAGCATTTT.

The rearrangement uses TRBV12-3 or TRBV12-4 and TRBJ2-7; TRBD2 is a possible D gene (6 bases). V lost 6 bases and J 7 bases, leaving 13 bases between the germline ends. This CDR3 comprises 12 residues. CDR3 region: CASRFGTLEQYF. In nucleotides, the CDR3 is TGTGCCAGCAGGTTCGGGACTCTGGAGCAGTACTTC.